Below, 32 T cell receptor beta chains from the same sample are listed, as sequenced in a study of blood T cell repertoires in COVID-19 (dated by TCRdb to the early 2020s). Library creation used the immunoSEQ multiplex PCR assay. Entries here come from immuneACCESS through TCRdb and include only in-frame sequences with V and J called. Some clones fail to appear in such tables; in the studies checked, an unresolved V gene covers under half of the shortfall, and the cause of the remainder is unknown. The sample table contains about 140,000 clones; only one count was recorded for about 75% of them. 2.5% to 3% of the sample is in the top ten clones. Sequencing used PBMCs or T cells enriched from blood (not recorded which). The receptors originated from a woman aged 45-65 years who had recovered from COVID-19.

The CDR3 sequence is CASRDRQSSYEQYF. CDR3 bases: TGTGCCAGCCGTGATAGACAGAGCTCCTACGAGCAGTACTTC. The chain combines TRBV27 with TRBJ2-7, with D tentatively TRBD1 (5 bases). The V gene's germline CDR1 is MNHEY and CDR2 SMNVEV (reference sequence). The V end was cut by 8 bases, the J end by 0 bases, with 14 bases between. The CDR3 runs 14 residues.

The chain carries TRBV13 and TRBJ2-3, with 11 bases lining up with TRBD2. The length of the CDR3 is 19 residues. Unmatched junction bases numbered 18, after V lost 8 bases and J lost 2 bases. Germline values: CDR1 PRHDT, CDR2 FYEKMQ (reference sequence). CDR3 residues: CASLVMGLAGGRYTDTQYF. The CDR3 nucleotides are TGTGCCAGCCTCGTCATGGGGCTAGCGGGGGGCCGATACACAGATACGCAGTATTTT.

This clone was counted a few times. The V gene is TRBV6-2 or TRBV6-3, the J gene TRBJ1-5; unclear D gene. V was shortened by 6 bases and J by 0 bases, with 15 bases between the two germline ends. Germline V gene sequence: CDR1 MNHEY, CDR2 SVGEGT. This CDR3 is built from 16 residues. CDR3 residues: CASSLWAVNSNQPQHF. For the CDR3, the DNA is TGTGCCAGCAGCCTTTGGGCAGTGAATAGCAATCAGCCCCAGCATTTT.

The chain employs TRBV5-6 and TRBJ2-5; 7 nucleotides line up with TRBD1. The germline CDR1 and CDR2 sequences are SGHDT and YYEEEE. The junction had 3 bases not matched to a gene; V was cut back by 4 bases and J by 0 bases. The CDR3 is made up of 14 amino acids. The CDR3 reads CASSVDRYQETQYF. In nucleotides, the CDR3 is TGTGCCAGCAGCGTGGACAGGTACCAAGAGACCCAGTACTTC. Full variable domain (rest looked up from reference TRBV5-6 and TRBJ2-5): DAGVTQSPTHLIKTRGQQVTLRCSPKSGHDTVSWYQQALGQGPQFIFQYYEEEERQRGNFPDRFSGHQFPNYSSELNVNALLLGDSALYLCASSVDRYQETQYFGPGTRLLVL.

The V and J genes are TRBV27 and TRBJ2-7; TRBD2 matches at 8 bases. Losses at the gene ends were 3 bases for V and 0 bases for J; bases not matched to a gene: 4. The CDR3 length is 15 residues. Germline CDR1 reads MNHEY; CDR2 reads SMNVEV (reference sequence). The CDR3 loop reads CASSFLREGSYEQYF. DNA of the CDR3: TGTGCCAGCAGTTTTCTCCGGGAGGGCTCCTACGAGCAGTACTTC.

V usage is TRBV28 and J usage is TRBJ2-7, with D possibly matching TRBD1 (6 bases). CDR3 length: 14 amino acids. V gave up 7 bases and J gave up 0 bases, with 13 bases separating them. Germline V lookup: CDR1 MDHEN, CDR2 SYDVKM. CDR3 residues: CASKFEDSSYEQYF. The CDR3 coding sequence is TGTGCCAGCAAATTTGAGGACAGCTCCTACGAGCAGTACTTC.

This clone was seen a handful of times. The chain couples TRBV3-1 (or the pseudogene TRBV3-2) to TRBJ1-3; perhaps TRBD1 as D (6 bases). This CDR3 contains 15 residues. CDR1 and CDR2 from the germline V gene are LGHDT and YNNKEL (reference sequence). The ends were cut back, 2 bases at V and 4 bases at J, with 12 bases in the middle. The CDR3 DNA is TGTGCCAGCAGCCAAATCCGGACAGAAGGAAACACCATATATTTT. Its translation is CASSQIRTEGNTIYF.

The J gene is TRBJ2-7, the V gene TRBV3-1 (or the pseudogene TRBV3-2); 9 bases are shared with TRBD1. There are 15 residues in the CDR3. Germline values: CDR1 LGHDT, CDR2 YNNKEL (reference sequence). V dropped 5 bases and J dropped 5; count of bases not matched to a gene: 10. The CDR3 nucleotides are TGTGCCAGCAGCGGAAGCGGGACAGGGACCCACGAGCAGTACTTC. Translated, it gives CASSGSGTGTHEQYF.

The chain recombines TRBV18 with TRBJ1-1; D is undetermined. The V end was cut by 3 bases, the J end by 10 bases, with 15 bases between. CDR3 length equals 13 residues. The germline V gene has CDR1 KGHSH and CDR2 LQKENI. The CDR3 DNA reads as TGTGCCAGCTCACCCCCAAAAGAGAGTGGAGCTTTCTTT. The encoded protein is CASSPPKESGAFF.

V gene TRBV5-1 combines with J gene TRBJ2-1; 9 bases line up with TRBD2. CDR1 SGHRS and CDR2 YFSETQ come from the germline V gene. Unmatched junction bases numbered 5, after V lost 1 base and J lost 9 bases. The CDR3 runs to 14 residues. In DNA, the CDR3 is TGCGCCAGCAGCTTGCAGGCGGGAGGGGGTGAGCAGTTCTTC. This codes for CASSLQAGGGEQFF.

J is TRBJ2-1 and V is TRBV14; 9 bases match TRBD2. The CDR3 runs 17 residues. V trimming: 2 bases; J trimming: 7 bases; junction bases outside the gene matches: 12. Germline V CDR1 and CDR2: SGHDN, FVKESK. The CDR3 coding sequence is TGTGCCAGCAGCCAATCCCGGTTCGGGCGGGAGGGTAATGAGCAGTTCTTC. Protein sequence: CASSQSRFGREGNEQFF.

This chain joins TRBV5-6 and TRBJ1-2; 7 positions match TRBD1. Losses at the gene ends were 0 bases for V and 7 bases for J; bases not matched to a gene: 12. The CDR3 runs to 16 residues. CDR1 SGHDT and CDR2 YYEEEE come from the germline V gene. CDR3 loop: CASSLGLGTVRGGYTF. CDR3 coding DNA: TGTGCCAGCAGCTTGGGGTTGGGGACAGTCCGCGGTGGCTACACCTTC. Drawing the rest from reference TRBV5-6 and TRBJ1-2, the complete variable domain is DAGVTQSPTHLIKTRGQQVTLRCSPKSGHDTVSWYQQALGQGPQFIFQYYEEEERQRGNFPDRFSGHQFPNYSSELNVNALLLGDSALYLCASSLGLGTVRGGYTFGSGTRLTVV.

The CDR3 DNA follows: TGCGCCAGCAGCTTGGGTCAGGGGGCAGGCGAAAAACTGTTTTTT. It specifies CASSLGQGAGEKLFF. The rearrangement links TRBV5-1 to TRBJ1-4; TRBD1 matches at 8 bases. With 0 bases clipped from V and 8 bases from J, the junction kept 6 bases outside the gene matches. The CDR3 loop spans 15 amino acids. Germline V CDR1 and CDR2: SGHRS, YFSETQ. The variable domain in full, completed from reference TRBV5-1 and TRBJ1-4, reads KAGVTQTPRYLIKTRGQQVTLSCSPISGHRSVSWYQQTPGQGLQFLFEYFSETQRNKGNFPGRFSGRQFSNSRSEMNVSTLELGDSALYLCASSLGQGAGEKLFFGSGTQLSVL.

This CDR3 reads CAILGTLYTEAFF. DNA of the CDR3: TGTGCCATCCTCGGGACTCTATACACTGAAGCTTTCTTT. V and J are TRBV27 and TRBJ1-1; a possible D gene is TRBD1 (5 bases). This CDR3 region has 13 residues. The germline gives CDR1 MNHEY, CDR2 SMNVEV (reference sequence). The V and J ends lost 10 bases and 3 bases respectively, with 15 bases between them.

This clone was seen only a few times. This rearrangement joins TRBV7-2 to TRBJ1-2; possibly TRBD1 for D (5 bases). Trimming stripped 5 bases from V and 5 bases from J, with 15 bases between. The CDR3 extends over 14 amino acids. CDR1 is SGHTA and CDR2 is FQGNSA in the germline V gene. CDR3 sequence reads: CASSLPGKLYGYTF. The CDR3 nucleotides read TGTGCCAGCAGCCTTCCAGGGAAACTGTATGGCTACACCTTC.

This chain links TRBV7-8 with TRBJ2-7; D might be TRBD2 (5 bases). Germline V gene data show CDR1 as SGHVS and CDR2 as FQNEAQ. This CDR3 is built from 12 residues. The V gene lost 5 bases and the J gene lost 6 bases, with 11 bases spanning the gap. The DNA for the CDR3 is TGTGCCAGCAGCGAAGGAGGCAGCGAGCAGTACTTC. This encodes CASSEGGSEQYF.

The chain's CDR3 is CASSFGGGANTEAFF. The CDR3 DNA is TGCGCCAGCAGCTTTGGCGGGGGGGCGAACACTGAAGCTTTCTTT. The rearrangement uses TRBV5-1 and TRBJ1-1; a weak D match, TRBD1 (6 bases). V dropped 2 bases and J dropped 1 base, with 12 bases sitting between them. The CDR3 extends over 15 amino acids. CDR1 and CDR2 from the germline V gene are SGHRS and YFSETQ.

The rearrangement links TRBV2 to TRBJ2-1; D possibly corresponds to TRBD2 (5 bases). Germline CDR1 is SNHLY and CDR2 is FYNNEI. The CDR3 sequence is 12 residues long. Trimming cost V 8 bases and J 2 bases, with 7 bases left between them. The CDR3 DNA sequence: TGTGCCAGCCTAGCCCCCTACAATGAGCAGTTCTTC. Amino acids: CASLAPYNEQFF.

This clone was picked up a small number of times. V gene TRBV6-5 combines with J gene TRBJ1-3; possibly TRBD1 for D (6 bases). The V and J ends lost 5 bases and 8 bases respectively, with 16 bases between them. Germline loops: CDR1 MNHEY, CDR2 SVGAGI. CDR3 length equals 14 residues. The CDR3 DNA reads as TGTGCCAGCAGTAAACACGGGACATCGGACACCATATATTTT. It codes for CASSKHGTSDTIYF.

The gene calls are TRBV30 and TRBJ2-2, with D maybe TRBD2 (6 bases). V dropped 0 bases and J dropped 4 bases, with 9 bases sitting between them. The CDR3 has 14 residues. Germline values: CDR1 GTSNPN, CDR2 SVGIG (reference sequence). CDR3 sequence reads: CAWSVWEATGELFF. In nucleotides, the CDR3 is TGTGCCTGGAGTGTTTGGGAGGCCACCGGGGAGCTGTTTTTT. The whole variable domain, filled in from reference TRBV30 and TRBJ2-2, reads SQTIHQWPATLVQPVGSPLSLECTVEGTSNPNLYWYRQAAGRGLQLLFYSVGIGQISSEVPQNLSASRPQDRQFILSSKKLLLSDSGFYLCAWSVWEATGELFFGEGSRLTVL.

This chain joins TRBV6-5 and TRBJ1-4, with D possibly matching TRBD1 (5 bases). The V end lost 5 bases, the J end lost 10 bases, and 17 bases lay between the germline ends. This CDR3 comprises 14 residues. Germline V gives CDR1 MNHEY, CDR2 SVGAGI. CDR3 sequence (DNA): TGTGCCAGCAGTCAACGACAGCGGGCAGGAAAACTGTTTTTT. Residues: CASSQRQRAGKLFF.

The chain combines TRBV9 with TRBJ2-1; 10 positions match TRBD2. V lost 4 bases and J lost 8; bases outside the gene matches: 6. The CDR3 has 14 amino acids. Germline V gene data show CDR1 as SGDLS and CDR2 as YYNGEE. This CDR3 reads CASSPRSGGDEQFF. CDR3 nucleotide sequence: TGTGCCAGCAGCCCCCGCAGCGGGGGGGATGAGCAGTTCTTC.

The chain links TRBV29-1 to TRBJ2-2; 8 nucleotides align to TRBD2. Germline V CDR1 and CDR2: SQVTM, ANQGSEA. V lost 4 bases to trimming and J lost 5 bases; unmatched junction nucleotides: 15. This CDR3 is built from 17 residues. CDR3: CSVGSGRAGAGTGELFF. The CDR3 region has the DNA TGCAGCGTTGGCTCGGGAAGAGCGGGAGCTGGAACCGGGGAGCTGTTTTTT.

This chain links TRBV7-8 with TRBJ2-7; D call uncertain. V was shortened by 3 bases and J by 1 base, with 13 bases between the two germline ends. Germline V gene sequence: CDR1 SGHVS, CDR2 FQNEAQ. CDR3 size: 15 residues. The CDR3 coding sequence is TGTGCCAGCAGCTTGGCCCAGCGTCGGTCCTACGAGCAGTACTTC. It encodes CASSLAQRRSYEQYF. Supplemented by reference TRBV7-8 and TRBJ2-7, the full variable domain reads GAGVSQSPRYKVAKRGQDVALRCDPISGHVSLFWYQQALGQGPEFLTYFQNEAQLDKSGLPSDRFFAERPEGSVSTLKIQRTQQEDSAVYLCASSLAQRRSYEQYFGPGTRLTVT.

The genes are TRBV7-3 and TRBJ2-3; 9 positions match TRBD2. Per the germline V gene, CDR1 is SGHTA and CDR2 is FQGTGA. The length of the CDR3 is 14 residues. V was clipped by 8 bases and J by 6 bases; unmatched bases: 9. In DNA, the CDR3 is TGTGCCAGCTCCCGCGGGGGGGCAGGGGATACGCAGTATTTT. This codes for CASSRGGAGDTQYF. The full variable domain, its missing parts supplied by reference TRBV7-3 and TRBJ2-3, is GAGVSQTPSNKVTEKGKYVELRCDPISGHTALYWYRQSLGQGPEFLIYFQGTGAADDSGLPNDRFFAVRPEGSVSTLKIQRTERGDSAVYLCASSRGGAGDTQYFGPGTRLTVL.

This clone has more than one count but fewer than ten. This chain joins TRBV2 and TRBJ2-1, with D hard to call. V dropped 6 bases and J dropped 6 bases, with 9 bases sitting between them. Germline V gene data show CDR1 as SNHLY and CDR2 as FYNNEI. The CDR3 is 12 residues long. This CDR3 reads CASSGFLNEQFF. The CDR3 DNA follows: TGTGCCAGCAGCGGGTTCCTCAATGAGCAGTTCTTC. Drawing the rest from reference TRBV2 and TRBJ2-1, the complete variable domain is EPEVTQTPSHQVTQMGQEVILRCVPISNHLYFYWYRQILGQKVEFLVSFYNNEISEKSEIFDDQFSVERPDGSNFTLKIRSTKLEDSAMYFCASSGFLNEQFFGPGTRLTVL.

V and J are TRBV27 and TRBJ1-2; 8 positions agree with TRBD1. With V trimmed by 6 bases and J by 6 bases, 12 bases remained unmatched. Germline V gives CDR1 MNHEY, CDR2 SMNVEV (reference sequence). The CDR3 runs to 15 residues. The CDR3 protein is CASRTNRQGRNGYTF. CDR3 nucleotide sequence: TGTGCCAGCAGGACAAACCGACAGGGGCGGAATGGCTACACCTTC.

The chain recombines TRBV3-1 (or the pseudogene TRBV3-2) with TRBJ2-4; 8 nucleotides line up with TRBD2. Losses at the gene ends were 0 bases for V and 0 bases for J; bases not matched to a gene: 13. This CDR3 region has 20 residues. Germline lookup yields CDR1 LGHDT and CDR2 YNNKEL (reference sequence). The CDR3 is CASSQDLIAGGRLAKNIQYF. The DNA of the CDR3 is TGTGCCAGCAGCCAAGATTTGATTGCGGGAGGTAGACTAGCCAAAAACATTCAGTACTTC.

V and J are TRBV24-1 and TRBJ2-1; 7 positions match TRBD2. This CDR3 contains 14 residues. Germline V gene data show CDR1 as KGHDR and CDR2 as SFDVKD. The V segment lost 3 bases and the J segment 6 bases; nucleotides outside the gene matches: 4. CDR3 coding DNA: TGTGCCACCAGTGATGTGGGAGGGGTCAATGAGCAGTTCTTC. Its translation: CATSDVGGVNEQFF.

This clone was detected once. The V call is TRBV10-2, the J call TRBJ2-2; D possibly corresponds to TRBD1 (5 bases). The germline CDR1 and CDR2 sequences are WSHSY and SAAADI. There are 14 residues in the CDR3. Trimming pared 8 bases from V and 0 bases from J, leaving 10 bases between. CDR3 protein: CASGRQPNTGELFF. The CDR3 DNA reads as TGCGCCAGCGGACGACAGCCGAACACCGGGGAGCTGTTTTTT.

The chain combines TRBV5-5 with TRBJ1-2; D unresolved. The germline V gene encodes CDR1 SGHKS and CDR2 YYEKEE (reference sequence). Trimming pared 4 bases from V and 5 bases from J, leaving 21 bases between. There are 16 residues in the CDR3. CDR3 protein: CASSPGGLGLSYGYTF. The CDR3 nucleotides are TGTGCCAGCAGCCCGGGAGGTCTGGGGTTGTCGTATGGCTACACCTTC.

This clone was seen only a few times. This chain links TRBV11-3 with TRBJ2-5; D remains unclear. This CDR3 comprises 15 residues. Germline-derived CDR1 and CDR2 are SGHNT and YENEEA. Trimming cost V 0 bases and J 2 bases, with 10 bases left between them. The CDR3 nucleotides are TGTGCCAGCAGCTTAGATCGTTTAGCACAAGAGACCCAGTACTTC. It translates to CASSLDRLAQETQYF.